The 7 T cell receptor beta chains listed next were all sequenced from one sample in a study of T cells after yellow fever vaccination. MiXCR, run by TCRdb on the 5' RACE reads, gives a single entry per CDR3 protein. This sample yields 450,000 to 650,000 distinct CDR3 sequences, of which around an eighth are seen a single time; over 13% belongs to the top ten. Source: PBMCs, taken on the day of the yellow fever booster vaccination. These receptor sequences come from a man aged 25-45 years who received the YFV17D yellow fever vaccine.

This clonotype was seen at least ten times. The V and J genes are TRBV12-3 or TRBV12-4 and TRBJ1-3; no firm D call. V was cut by 2 bases and J by 0 bases, with 11 bases left in between. The CDR3 has 16 amino acids. CDR3 sequence (DNA): TGTGCCAGCAGTTTACCAGCAAGAAGCTCTGGAAACACCATATATTTT. The encoded protein is CASSLPARSSGNTIYF.

This clonotype has a single count. V gene TRBV2 combines with J gene TRBJ1-2, with 7 bases identical to TRBD1. V lost 7 bases, J lost 6 bases, and 8 bases stayed unmatched. Germline V gives CDR1 SNHLY, CDR2 FYNNEI. This CDR3 is 13 amino acids long. The CDR3 coding sequence is TGTGCCAGCACCAAGACAGGGAAGGATGGCTACACCTTC. Translating gives CASTKTGKDGYTF.

This clonotype has more than one count but fewer than ten. The chain joins TRBV4-3 to TRBJ1-2; D perhaps matches TRBD1 (5 bases). CDR3 length equals 16 residues. Trimming left V 3 bases short and J 2 bases short, with 16 bases between. The germline CDR1 and CDR2 sequences are LGHNA and YSLEER. DNA of the CDR3: TGCGCCAGCAGCCATACTTCGGTTGAGGGGAACTATGGCTACACCTTC. As protein: CASSHTSVEGNYGYTF.

A few counts support this clonotype. The chain combines TRBV6-5 with TRBJ2-3; D is uncertain. Germline CDR1 and CDR2: MNHEY and SVGAGI. V lost 2 bases and J 6 bases, leaving 9 bases between the germline ends. The CDR3 runs 13 residues. CDR3 bases: TGTGCCAGCAGTTACAATTCTGGGGATACGCAGTATTTT. Protein sequence: CASSYNSGDTQYF.

The chain joins TRBV10-3 to TRBJ2-1; D gene uncertain. Germline V gene lookup returns CDR1 ENHRY and CDR2 SYGVKD. The CDR3 runs to 11 residues. Trimming pared 7 bases from V and 6 bases from J, leaving 7 bases between. This chain's CDR3 is CAIKESNEQFF. The CDR3 bases are TGTGCCATCAAGGAGTCCAATGAGCAGTTCTTC.

The CDR3 nucleotides read TGTGCCAGCAGTTTTTCCTCACTCGCCTACAATGAGCAGTTCTTC. It translates to CASSFSSLAYNEQFF. The V call is TRBV28, the J call TRBJ2-1; D ambiguous. V was cut by 3 bases and J by 2 bases, with 11 bases left in between. Germline CDR1 and CDR2: MDHEN and SYDVKM. This CDR3 has 15 amino acids.

This clonotype was picked up many times. V is TRBV29-1 and J is TRBJ2-5, with no clear D. Germline CDR1 SQVTM, CDR2 ANQGSEA. CDR3 length: 10 residues. Trimming took off 4 bases at V and 4 bases at J, with 4 bases between the two ends. The chain's CDR3 is CSVGLETQYF. The CDR3 DNA reads as TGCAGCGTTGGTTTAGAGACCCAGTACTTC.